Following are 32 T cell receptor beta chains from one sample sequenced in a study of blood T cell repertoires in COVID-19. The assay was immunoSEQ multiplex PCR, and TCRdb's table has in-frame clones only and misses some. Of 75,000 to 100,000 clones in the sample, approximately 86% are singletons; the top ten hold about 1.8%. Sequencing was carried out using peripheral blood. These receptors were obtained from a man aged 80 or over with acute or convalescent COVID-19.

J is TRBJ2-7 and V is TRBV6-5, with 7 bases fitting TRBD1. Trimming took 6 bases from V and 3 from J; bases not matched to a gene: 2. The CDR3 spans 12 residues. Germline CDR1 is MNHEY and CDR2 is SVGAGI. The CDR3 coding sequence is TGTGCCAGCAGCCGGGACAGCTACGAGCAGTACTTC. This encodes CASSRDSYEQYF.

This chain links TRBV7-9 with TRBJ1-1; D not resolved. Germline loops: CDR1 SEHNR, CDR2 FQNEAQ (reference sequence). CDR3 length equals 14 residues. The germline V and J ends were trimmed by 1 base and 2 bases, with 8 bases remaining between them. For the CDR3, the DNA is TGTGCCAGCAGCTTAGGAGGAATTAACACTGAAGCTTTCTTT. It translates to CASSLGGINTEAFF.

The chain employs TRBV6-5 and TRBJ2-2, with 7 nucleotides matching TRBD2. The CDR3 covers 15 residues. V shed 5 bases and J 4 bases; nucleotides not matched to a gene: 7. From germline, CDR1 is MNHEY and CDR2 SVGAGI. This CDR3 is CASSTRTRGTGELFF. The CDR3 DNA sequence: TGTGCCAGCAGTACCCGGACTAGAGGCACCGGGGAGCTGTTTTTT.

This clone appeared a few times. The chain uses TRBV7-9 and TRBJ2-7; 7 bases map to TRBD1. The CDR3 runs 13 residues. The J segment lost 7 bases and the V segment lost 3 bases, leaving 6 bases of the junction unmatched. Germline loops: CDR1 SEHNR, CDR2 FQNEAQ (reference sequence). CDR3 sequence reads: CASSFSGGQEQYF. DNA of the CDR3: TGTGCCAGCAGCTTTTCAGGGGGTCAGGAGCAGTACTTC. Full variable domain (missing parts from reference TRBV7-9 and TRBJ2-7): DTGVSQNPRHKITKRGQNVTFRCDPISEHNRLYWYRQTLGQGPEFLTYFQNEAQLEKSRLLSDRFSAERPKGSFSTLEIQRTEQGDSAMYLCASSFSGGQEQYFGPGTRLTVT.

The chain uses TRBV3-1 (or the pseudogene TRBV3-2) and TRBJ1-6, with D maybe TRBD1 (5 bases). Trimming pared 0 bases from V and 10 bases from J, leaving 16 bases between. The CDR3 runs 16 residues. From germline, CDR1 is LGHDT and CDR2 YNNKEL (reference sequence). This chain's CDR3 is CASSQDLKGYGSPLHF. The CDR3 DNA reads TGTGCCAGCAGCCAAGATCTGAAGGGGTATGGCTCACCCCTCCACTTT.

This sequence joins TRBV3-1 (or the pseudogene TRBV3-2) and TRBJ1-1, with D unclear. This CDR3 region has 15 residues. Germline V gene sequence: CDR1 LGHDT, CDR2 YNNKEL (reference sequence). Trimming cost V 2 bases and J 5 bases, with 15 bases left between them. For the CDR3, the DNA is TGTGCCAGCAGCCAAATCCCACTCGCGGGGACTGAAGCTTTCTTT. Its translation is CASSQIPLAGTEAFF.

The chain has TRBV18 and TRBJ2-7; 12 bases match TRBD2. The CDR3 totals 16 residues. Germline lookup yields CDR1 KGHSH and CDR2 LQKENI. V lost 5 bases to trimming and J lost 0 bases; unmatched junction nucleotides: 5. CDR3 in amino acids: CASSILTSGSSYEQYF. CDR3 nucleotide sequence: TGTGCCAGCTCAATACTGACTAGCGGGAGCTCCTACGAGCAGTACTTC.

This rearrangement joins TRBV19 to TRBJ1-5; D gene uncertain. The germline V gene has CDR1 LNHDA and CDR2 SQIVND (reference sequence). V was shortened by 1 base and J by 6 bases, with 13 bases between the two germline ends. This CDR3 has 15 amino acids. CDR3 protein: CASSIARVSGQPQHF. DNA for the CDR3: TGTGCCAGTAGTATAGCACGCGTCTCAGGTCAGCCCCAGCATTTT.

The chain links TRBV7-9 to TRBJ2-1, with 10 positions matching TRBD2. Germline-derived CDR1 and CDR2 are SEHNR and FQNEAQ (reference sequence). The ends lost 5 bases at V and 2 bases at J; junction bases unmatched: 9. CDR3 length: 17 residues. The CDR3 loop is CASSISGTSAPYNEQFF. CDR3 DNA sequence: TGTGCCAGCAGCATCTCCGGGACTAGCGCCCCCTACAATGAGCAGTTCTTC.

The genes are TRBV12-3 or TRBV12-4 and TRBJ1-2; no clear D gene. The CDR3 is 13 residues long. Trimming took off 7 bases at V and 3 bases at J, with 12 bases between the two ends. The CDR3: CASTLRGDYGYTF. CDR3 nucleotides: TGTGCCAGCACCCTACGGGGAGACTATGGCTACACCTTC.

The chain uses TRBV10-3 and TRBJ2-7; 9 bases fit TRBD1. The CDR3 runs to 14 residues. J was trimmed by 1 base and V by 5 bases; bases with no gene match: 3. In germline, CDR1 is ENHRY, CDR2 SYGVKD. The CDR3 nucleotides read TGTGCCATCAGTTCCGGGACAGGGTCCTACGAGCAGTACTTC. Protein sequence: CAISSGTGSYEQYF.

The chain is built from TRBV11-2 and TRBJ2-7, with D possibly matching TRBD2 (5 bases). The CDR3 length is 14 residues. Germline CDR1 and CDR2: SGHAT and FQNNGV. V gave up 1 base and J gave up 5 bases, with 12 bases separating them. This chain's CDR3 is CASSLGTRRDEQYF. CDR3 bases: TGTGCCAGCAGCTTAGGGACTCGGCGGGACGAGCAGTACTTC.

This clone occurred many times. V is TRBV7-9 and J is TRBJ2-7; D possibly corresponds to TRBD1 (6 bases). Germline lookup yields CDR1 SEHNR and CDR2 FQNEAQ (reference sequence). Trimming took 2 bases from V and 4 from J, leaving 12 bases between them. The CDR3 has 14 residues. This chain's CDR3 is CASSLSDSPYEQYF. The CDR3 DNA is TGTGCCAGCAGCTTATCGGACAGCCCTTACGAGCAGTACTTC.

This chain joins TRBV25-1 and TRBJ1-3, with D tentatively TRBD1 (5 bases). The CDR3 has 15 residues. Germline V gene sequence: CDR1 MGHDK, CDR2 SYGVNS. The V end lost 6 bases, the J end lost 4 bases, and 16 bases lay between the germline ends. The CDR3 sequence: CASSESQGSGNTIYF. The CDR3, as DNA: TGTGCCAGCAGCGAGTCGCAGGGTTCCGGAAACACCATATATTTT. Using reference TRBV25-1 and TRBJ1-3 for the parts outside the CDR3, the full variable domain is EADIYQTPRYLVIGTGKKITLECSQTMGHDKMYWYQQDPGMELHLIHYSYGVNSTEKGDLSSESTVSRIRTEHFPLTLESARPSHTSQYLCASSESQGSGNTIYFGEGSWLTVV.

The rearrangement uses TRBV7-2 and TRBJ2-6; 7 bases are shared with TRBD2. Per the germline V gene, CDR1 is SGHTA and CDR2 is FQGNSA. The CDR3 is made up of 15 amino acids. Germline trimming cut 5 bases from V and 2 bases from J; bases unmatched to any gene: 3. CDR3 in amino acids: CASSRGVPGANVLTF. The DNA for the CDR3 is TGTGCCAGCAGCCGGGGGGTGCCTGGGGCCAACGTCCTGACTTTC.

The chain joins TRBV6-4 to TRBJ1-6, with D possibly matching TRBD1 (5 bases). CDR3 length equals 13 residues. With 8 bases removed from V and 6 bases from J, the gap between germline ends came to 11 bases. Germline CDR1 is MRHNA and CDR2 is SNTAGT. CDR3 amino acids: CASSGVLNSPLHF. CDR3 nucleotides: TGTGCCAGCTCGGGGGTCCTTAATTCACCCCTCCACTTT.

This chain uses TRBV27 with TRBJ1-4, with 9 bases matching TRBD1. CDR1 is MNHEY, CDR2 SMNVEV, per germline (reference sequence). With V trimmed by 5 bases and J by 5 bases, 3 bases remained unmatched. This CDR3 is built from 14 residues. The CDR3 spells CASSGTGRNEKLFF. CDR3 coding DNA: TGTGCCAGCAGTGGGACAGGGAGGAATGAAAAACTGTTTTTT. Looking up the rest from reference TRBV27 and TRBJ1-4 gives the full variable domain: EAQVTQNPRYLITVTGKKLTVTCSQNMNHEYMSWYRQDPGLGLRQIYYSMNVEVTDKGDVPEGYKVSRKEKRNFPLILESPSPNQTSLYFCASSGTGRNEKLFFGSGTQLSVL.

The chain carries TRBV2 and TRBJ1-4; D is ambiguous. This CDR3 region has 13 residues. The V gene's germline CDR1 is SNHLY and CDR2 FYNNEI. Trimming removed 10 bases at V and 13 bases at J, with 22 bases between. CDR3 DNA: TGTGCCACCACGGTTGATAGCGCCTTTGGACTGTTTTTT. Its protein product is CATTVDSAFGLFF.

The CDR3: CASSPGQESVFGYTF. In DNA form, the CDR3 reads TGCGCCAGCAGCCCGGGACAGGAATCCGTATTTGGCTACACCTTC. This chain uses TRBV5-1 with TRBJ1-2, with 8 bases fitting TRBD1. This CDR3 contains 15 residues. Germline CDR1 reads SGHRS; CDR2 reads YFSETQ. V lost 4 bases, J lost 7 bases, and 12 bases stayed unmatched.

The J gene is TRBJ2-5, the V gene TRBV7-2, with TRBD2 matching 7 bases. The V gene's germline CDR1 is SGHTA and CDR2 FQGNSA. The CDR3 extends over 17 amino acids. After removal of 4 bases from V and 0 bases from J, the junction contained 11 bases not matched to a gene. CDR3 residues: CASSSREGRAYQETQYF. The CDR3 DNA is TGTGCCAGCAGCTCCAGGGAGGGCAGGGCGTACCAAGAGACCCAGTACTTC.

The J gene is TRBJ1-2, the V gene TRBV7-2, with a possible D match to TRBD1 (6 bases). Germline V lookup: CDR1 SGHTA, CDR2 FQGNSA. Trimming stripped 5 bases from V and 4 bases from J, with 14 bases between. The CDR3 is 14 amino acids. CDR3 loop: CASSPDRDTYGYTF. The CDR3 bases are TGTGCCAGCAGCCCCGACCGGGACACCTATGGCTACACCTTC.

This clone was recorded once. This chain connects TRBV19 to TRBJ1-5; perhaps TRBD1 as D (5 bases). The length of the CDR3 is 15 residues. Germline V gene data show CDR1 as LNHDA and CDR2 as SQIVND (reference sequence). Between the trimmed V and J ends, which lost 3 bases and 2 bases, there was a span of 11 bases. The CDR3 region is CASSIQGSGNQPQHF. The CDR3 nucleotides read TGTGCCAGTAGTATCCAGGGATCGGGCAATCAGCCCCAGCATTTT.

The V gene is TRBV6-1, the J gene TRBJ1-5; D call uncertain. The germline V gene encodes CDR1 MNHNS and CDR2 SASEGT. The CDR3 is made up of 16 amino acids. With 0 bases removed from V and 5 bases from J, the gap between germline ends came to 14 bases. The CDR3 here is CASSEAVRGSHQPQHF. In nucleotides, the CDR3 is TGTGCCAGCAGTGAAGCCGTCCGAGGGTCCCATCAGCCCCAGCATTTT.

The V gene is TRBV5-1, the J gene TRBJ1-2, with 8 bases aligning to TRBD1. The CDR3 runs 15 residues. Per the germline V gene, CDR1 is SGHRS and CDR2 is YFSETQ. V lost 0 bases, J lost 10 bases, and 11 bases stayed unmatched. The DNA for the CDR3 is TGCGCCAGCAGCTTGGGGACAGGGCAGCGACATCACTACACCTTC. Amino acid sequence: CASSLGTGQRHHYTF.

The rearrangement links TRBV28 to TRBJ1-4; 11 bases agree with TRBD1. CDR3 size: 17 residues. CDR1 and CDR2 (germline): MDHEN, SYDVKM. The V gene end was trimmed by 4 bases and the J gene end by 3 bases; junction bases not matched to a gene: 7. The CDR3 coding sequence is TGTGCCAGCAGTTCTGGACAGGGGGCGCGGGCTAATGAAAAACTGTTTTTT. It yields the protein CASSSGQGARANEKLFF.

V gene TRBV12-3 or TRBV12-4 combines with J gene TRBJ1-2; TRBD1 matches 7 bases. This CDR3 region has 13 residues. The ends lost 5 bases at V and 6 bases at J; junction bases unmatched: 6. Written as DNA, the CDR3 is TGTGCCAGCAGTCGACAGGGCGGGGATGGCTACACCTTC. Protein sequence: CASSRQGGDGYTF.

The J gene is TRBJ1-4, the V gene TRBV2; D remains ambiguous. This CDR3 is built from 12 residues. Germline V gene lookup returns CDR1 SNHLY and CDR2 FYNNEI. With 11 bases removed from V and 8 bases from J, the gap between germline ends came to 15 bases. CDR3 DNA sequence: TGTGCCGCTAGCCCAATGAGAGAAAAACTGTTTTTT. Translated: CAASPMREKLFF. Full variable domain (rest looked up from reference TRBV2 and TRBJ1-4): EPEVTQTPSHQVTQMGQEVILRCVPISNHLYFYWYRQILGQKVEFLVSFYNNEISEKSEIFDDQFSVERPDGSNFTLKIRSTKLEDSAMYFCAASPMREKLFFGSGTQLSVL.

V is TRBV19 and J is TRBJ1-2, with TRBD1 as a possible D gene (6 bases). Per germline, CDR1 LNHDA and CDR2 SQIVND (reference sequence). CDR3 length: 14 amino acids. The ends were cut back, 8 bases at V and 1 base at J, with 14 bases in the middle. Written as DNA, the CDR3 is TGTGCCAGTTCCCAGGACAGCATTAACTATGGCTACACCTTC. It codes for CASSQDSINYGYTF.

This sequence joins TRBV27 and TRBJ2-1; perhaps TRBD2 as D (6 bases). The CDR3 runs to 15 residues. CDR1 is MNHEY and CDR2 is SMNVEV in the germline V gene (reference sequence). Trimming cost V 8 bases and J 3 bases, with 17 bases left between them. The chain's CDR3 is CASASGTDYYNEQFF. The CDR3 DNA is TGTGCCAGCGCATCCGGGACTGATTACTACAATGAGCAGTTCTTC.

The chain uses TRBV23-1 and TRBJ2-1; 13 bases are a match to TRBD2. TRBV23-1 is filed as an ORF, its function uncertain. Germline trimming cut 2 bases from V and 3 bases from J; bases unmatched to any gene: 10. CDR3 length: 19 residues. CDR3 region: CASSQQRGLAGSYYNEQFF. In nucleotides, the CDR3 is TGCGCCAGCAGTCAACAAAGGGGACTAGCGGGATCGTACTACAATGAGCAGTTCTTC.

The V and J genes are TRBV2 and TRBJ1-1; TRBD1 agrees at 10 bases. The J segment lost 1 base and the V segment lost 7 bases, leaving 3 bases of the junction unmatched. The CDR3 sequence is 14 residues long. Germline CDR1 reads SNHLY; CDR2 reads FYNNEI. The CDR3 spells CASTWDRGNTEAFF. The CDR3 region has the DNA TGTGCCAGCACATGGGACAGGGGGAACACTGAAGCTTTCTTT.

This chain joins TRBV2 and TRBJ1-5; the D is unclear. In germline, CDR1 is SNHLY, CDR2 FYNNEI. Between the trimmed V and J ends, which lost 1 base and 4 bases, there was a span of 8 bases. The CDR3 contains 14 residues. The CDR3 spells CASSEGSENQPQHF. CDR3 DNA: TGTGCCAGCAGTGAAGGTTCAGAAAATCAGCCCCAGCATTTT.